This T cell receptor (beta chain) stems from a study of early T cells in non-severe SARS-CoV-2 infection. On the study more broadly: Investigators sequenced bulk RNA drawn from unsorted whole blood, and chains remained unpaired.

TCRdb re-called the 5' RACE reads with MiXCR, one entry per CDR3 protein. The sample has fewer than 85,000 distinct CDR3 sequences; about 11% are singletons. This clonotype was found a few times. Germline CDR1 SNHLY, CDR2 FYNNEI. V lost 8 bases and J lost 7, with 6 bases in between. The CDR3 totals 11 residues. V and J are TRBV2 and TRBJ1-6, with unresolved D. Sequences were derived from whole blood, sampled at baseline. The receptor comes from an adult who was a healthcare worker with PCR-confirmed SARS-CoV-2 infection or an uninfected control (not recorded which). The CDR3 DNA reads as TGTGCCAGCGAGGAAAATTCACCCCTCCACTTT. This gives the protein CASEENSPLHF.